The rows below give T cell receptor beta chains drawn from one sample of a study of blood T cells in healthy people across ages. Via MiXCR, TCRdb re-called the 5' RACE reads, giving one row per CDR3 protein. The sample records 1.5 million to 2 million distinct CDR3 sequences, roughly 30% being singletons. Sequenced sample: blood. The receptors shown here come from a woman aged 25-40 years in good health. CDR3s include the opening cysteine and the closing phenylalanine or tryptophan. D genes are given only for firm matches. Clone size is stated in some rows and not others, as once, few, many or a class when expanded.

v_gene	j_gene	d_gene	abundance	CDR3aa	CDR3nt
TRBV27	TRBJ2-7	.	.	CASRKTTGSSYEQYF	TGTGCCAGCAGGAAAACCACAGGTAGCTCCTACGAGCAGTACTTC
TRBV29-1	TRBJ2-5	.	many	CSVEGGPAPVAQYF	TGCAGCGTTGAAGGGGGCCCGGCCCCCGTGGCCCAGTACTTC
TRBV1	TRBJ2-3	.	.	CWCRDTQYF	TGCTGGTGCAGAGATACGCAGTATTTT
TRBV4-1	TRBJ2-1	.	.	CASSQAGTGYNEQFF	TGCGCCAGCAGCCAGGCCGGGACGGGATACAATGAGCAGTTCTTC
TRBV3-1	TRBJ2-2	TRBD2	.	CASSLRGGVVTGELFF	TGTGCCAGCAGCTTACGCGGGGGGGTGGTCACCGGGGAGCTGTTTTTT
TRBV12-3/TRBV12-4	TRBJ2-3	TRBD2	.	CASTDLAGGDTQYF	TGTGCCAGCACCGATCTAGCGGGAGGCGATACGCAGTATTTT
TRBV27	TRBJ2-1	.	.	CASSSIDSYNEQFF	TGTGCCAGCAGTTCAATCGACTCCTACAATGAGCAGTTCTTC
TRBV7-8	TRBJ2-1	TRBD2	.	CASTGPGLAGTFF	TGTGCCAGCACCGGACCGGGACTAGCGGGAACGTTCTTC
TRBV24-1	TRBJ2-5	TRBD1	.	CATSDGQGIGETQYF	TGTGCCACCAGTGATGGACAGGGTATCGGAGAGACCCAGTACTTC
TRBV6-1	TRBJ1-5	.	.	CASSEYGRKNQPQHF	TGTGCCAGCAGTGAATACGGCAGAAAGAATCAGCCCCAGCATTTT
TRBV20-1	TRBJ2-1	.	.	CSARDLRFSYNEQFF	TGCAGTGCTAGAGATCTGAGGTTTTCCTACAATGAGCAGTTCTTC
TRBV2	TRBJ2-1	.	few	CASSPPLAYNEQFF	TGTGCCAGCAGTCCGCCACTAGCCTACAATGAGCAGTTCTTC
TRBV4-2	TRBJ2-6	.	many	CASSQAVGGNGANVLTF	TGTGCCAGCAGCCAAGCGGTAGGGGGGAACGGGGCCAACGTCCTGACTTTC
TRBV4-2	TRBJ2-5	.	few	CASSQGQAGGFYETQYF	TGTGCCAGCAGCCAAGGACAGGCAGGGGGGTTTTACGAGACCCAGTACTTC
TRBV2	TRBJ2-1	.	.	CASGVWYNEQFF	TGTGCCAGCGGGGTGTGGTACAATGAGCAGTTCTTC
TRBV5-1	TRBJ2-5	TRBD2	.	CASSSGLADQYF	TGCGCCAGCAGCTCGGGACTAGCGGATCAGTACTTC
TRBV4-1	TRBJ2-3	TRBD2	few	CASSPFSVGTSGTDTQYF	TGCGCCAGCAGCCCCTTCAGCGTTGGGACTAGCGGGACAGATACGCAGTATTTT
TRBV4-1	TRBJ2-1	.	.	CASSPRTAYYNEQFF	TGCGCCAGCAGCCCGCGGACAGCTTACTACAATGAGCAGTTCTTC
TRBV30	TRBJ1-5	.	.	CAWTKRGSNQPQHF	TGTGCCTGGACCAAGAGGGGGAGCAATCAGCCCCAGCATTTT
TRBV30	TRBJ1-1	.	.	CAWTQLTVGTEAFF	TGTGCCTGGACTCAACTCACTGTAGGGACTGAAGCTTTCTTT
TRBV6-5	TRBJ2-5	.	few	CASRPGLLGETQYF	TGTGCCAGCCGCCCAGGGCTCCTGGGGGAGACCCAGTACTTC
TRBV6-5	TRBJ2-3	TRBD1	few	CASSYETGSADTQYF	TGTGCCAGCAGTTACGAGACAGGGAGCGCAGATACGCAGTATTTT
TRBV3-1	TRBJ1-1	TRBD1	.	CASSRGQGMNTEAFF	TGTGCCAGCAGTCGGGGACAGGGGATGAACACTGAAGCTTTCTTT
TRBV24-1	TRBJ1-5	TRBD1	few	CATSDTGTGMEQPQHF	TGTGCCACCAGTGACACCGGGACAGGTATGGAGCAGCCCCAGCATTTT
TRBV13	TRBJ2-1	.	once	CASSLRLTVYNEQFF	TGTGCCAGCAGCCTCCGCCTGACAGTCTACAATGAGCAGTTCTTC
TRBV4-1	TRBJ2-7	.	.	CAGSQGARTTYEQYF	TGCGCCGGCAGCCAAGGGGCCAGGACCACCTACGAGCAGTACTTC
TRBV24-1	TRBJ2-1	.	.	CATSDSLTRNEQFF	TGTGCCACCAGTGATTCTCTTACTCGGAATGAGCAGTTCTTC
TRBV20-1	TRBJ2-4	.	many	CSAPWTRGINIQYF	TGCAGTGCTCCCTGGACAAGGGGGATAAACATTCAGTACTTC
TRBV12-5	TRBJ2-1	TRBD2	once	CASGLALTLTSGEYNEQFF	TGTGCTAGTGGTTTGGCACTTACGCTGACTAGCGGGGAGTACAATGAGCAGTTCTTC
TRBV24-1	TRBJ2-3	.	.	CATSAQGSTDTQYF	TGTGCCACCAGTGCCCAGGGGAGCACAGATACGCAGTATTTT
TRBV27	TRBJ1-2	.	.	CASSPDSRGGYTF	TGTGCCAGCAGTCCGGACAGTCGAGGGGGCTACACCTTC
TRBV27	TRBJ2-7	.	few	CASSPGTTVGFWNYEQYF	TGTGCCAGCAGTCCCGGGACCACTGTCGGCTTTTGGAACTACGAGCAGTACTTC
TRBV29-1	TRBJ2-1	TRBD2	.	CSVAWRWAGGPSGEGIPNEQFF	TGCAGCGTTGCGTGGCGGTGGGCGGGGGGGCCTTCAGGCGAGGGGATCCCCAATGAGCAGTTCTTC
TRBV10-3	TRBJ1-2	TRBD1	few	CAIRLGQPDGYTF	TGTGCCATCAGATTGGGACAGCCCGATGGCTACACCTTC
TRBV27	TRBJ1-4	.	.	CASSSSDRLVGLFF	TGTGCCAGCAGTTCCTCGGACCGTTTAGTGGGACTGTTTTTT
TRBV11-2	TRBJ2-1	.	few	CASRPLNGSYNEQFF	TGTGCCAGCAGACCCCTGAACGGCTCCTACAATGAGCAGTTCTTC
TRBV7-8	TRBJ2-1	.	.	CASSWYGRGSYNEQFF	TGTGCCAGCAGCTGGTACGGACGGGGCTCCTACAATGAGCAGTTCTTC
TRBV27	TRBJ2-7	.	few	CASNSDREGPYEQYF	TGTGCCAGCAACTCCGACAGGGAGGGTCCTTACGAGCAGTACTTC
TRBV7-2	TRBJ2-1	TRBD2	.	CASSSGGGVYNEQFF	TGTGCCAGCAGCTCTGGCGGGGGGGTTTACAATGAGCAGTTCTTC
TRBV6-1	TRBJ1-3	.	.	CASSEDPGATIYF	TGTGCCAGCAGTGAAGACCCGGGGGCCACCATATATTTT
TRBV12-3/TRBV12-4	TRBJ1-2	TRBD1	.	CASSLDRGLYGYTF	TGTGCCAGCAGTTTAGATAGGGGGCTGTATGGCTACACCTTC
TRBV7-3	TRBJ2-5	TRBD2	few	CASSLTDSGGMETQYF	TGTGCCAGCAGCTTAACTGATAGCGGGGGGATGGAGACCCAGTACTTC
TRBV7-3	TRBJ2-3	TRBD2	.	CASSDPLVGGVTDTQYF	TGTGCCAGCAGCGACCCCTTAGTGGGAGGGGTCACAGATACGCAGTATTTT
TRBV3-1	TRBJ2-3	.	.	CASSQAVLPRGDLGTDTQYF	TGTGCCAGCAGCCAAGCGGTTCTGCCTAGGGGAGACTTAGGCACAGATACGCAGTATTTT
TRBV20-1	TRBJ2-1	TRBD2	few	CSARAYQREWNEQFF	TGCAGTGCTAGAGCGTACCAGCGGGAGTGGAATGAGCAGTTCTTC
TRBV20-1	TRBJ2-3	.	.	CSAGRTVRDTQYF	TGCAGTGCTGGCCGGACAGTCCGAGATACGCAGTATTTT
TRBV3-1	TRBJ2-3	.	.	CASSQGTIGIADTQYF	TGTGCCAGCAGCCAAGGGACTATAGGGATCGCAGATACGCAGTATTTT
TRBV6-1	TRBJ2-2	.	.	CASLLSVTGALVGELFF	TGTGCCAGCCTCCTCTCCGTGACGGGTGCTCTGGTCGGGGAGCTGTTTTTT